The 18 T cell receptor beta chains below all came from one sample that was sequenced in a study. TCRdb ran MiXCR on the RT-PCR reads and lists one entry per CDR3 protein. The sample consists of more than 550,000 distinct CDR3 sequences, 13% to 15% of them appearing once. The sequencing input was memory CD4+ T cells from blood. Receptors were obtained from a female donor in good health, serving as a healthy control.

This clonotype was observed a few times. This chain joins TRBV6-1 and TRBJ2-7, with D uncertain. Trimming stripped 3 bases from V and 1 base from J, with 10 bases between. Per the germline V gene, CDR1 is MNHNS and CDR2 is SASEGT. CDR3 length: 14 residues. The CDR3 is CASSDEAVSYEQYF. CDR3 bases: TGTGCCAGCAGTGACGAGGCAGTTTCCTACGAGCAGTACTTC.

This clonotype was seen more than once but under ten times. The chain has TRBV24-1 and TRBJ2-1, with TRBD2 as a possible D gene (6 bases). V lost 10 bases to trimming and J lost 0 bases, with 15 bases between them. Germline-derived CDR1 and CDR2 are KGHDR and SFDVKD. The CDR3 has 15 amino acids. The DNA of the CDR3 is TGTGCCACTCAACCCCGGGGGTCCTCCTACAATGAGCAGTTCTTC. This encodes CATQPRGSSYNEQFF.

The table lists this clonotype with many counts. The chain carries TRBV29-1 and TRBJ2-7, with 7 bases fitting TRBD1. Looked up from germline, CDR1 is SQVTM and CDR2 is ANQGSEA. V dropped 6 bases and J dropped 2; count of bases not matched to a gene: 7. This CDR3 spans 13 amino acids. The CDR3 coding sequence is TGCAGCGTGGTGGACAGGACTGCCTACGAGCAGTACTTC. Its protein is CSVVDRTAYEQYF.

The V call is TRBV29-1, the J call TRBJ1-1; D gene unclear. V was clipped by 3 bases and J by 3 bases, with 14 bases between them. The CDR3 is 14 amino acids. Germline CDR1 reads SQVTM; CDR2 reads ANQGSEA. The CDR3 DNA reads TGCAGCGTTGATTTTTCCCTTCAGGACACTGAAGCTTTCTTT. It yields the protein CSVDFSLQDTEAFF.

This clonotype has only a few counts. The chain employs TRBV6-1 and TRBJ2-1; 10 bases are shared with TRBD2. The CDR3 loop spans 16 amino acids. From germline, CDR1 is MNHNS and CDR2 SASEGT. The ends lost 7 bases at V and 9 bases at J; junction bases unmatched: 15. The CDR3 loop is CASTLMSGTSVGEQFF. The CDR3 nucleotides read TGTGCCAGCACTCTAATGAGTGGGACTAGCGTCGGTGAGCAGTTCTTC.

The chain has TRBV14 and TRBJ2-7; D is unresolved. The germline gives CDR1 SGHDN, CDR2 FVKESK. Between the trimmed V and J ends, which lost 4 bases and 2 bases, there was a span of 21 bases. The CDR3 runs to 17 residues. CDR3 amino acids: CASSLRWWRPKAYEQYF. In DNA, the CDR3 is TGTGCCAGCAGCCTCCGGTGGTGGCGGCCGAAAGCCTACGAGCAGTACTTC. The variable domain in full, completed from reference TRBV14 and TRBJ2-7, reads EAGVTQFPSHSVIEKGQTVTLRCDPISGHDNLYWYRRVMGKEIKFLLHFVKESKQDESGMPNNRFLAERTGGTYSTLKVQPAELEDSGVYFCASSLRWWRPKAYEQYFGPGTRLTVT.

The CDR3, as DNA: TGTGCCAGCAGCTTAGCGGGGGGGGATCAGACCCAGTACTTC. Residues: CASSLAGGDQTQYF. The V gene is TRBV7-2, the J gene TRBJ2-5, with 7 bases fitting TRBD2. The J segment lost 6 bases and the V segment lost 0 bases, leaving 4 bases of the junction unmatched. CDR1 is SGHTA, CDR2 FQGNSA, per germline. The CDR3 has 14 residues.

The V call is TRBV7-2, the J call TRBJ1-2, with 7 bases fitting TRBD1. V was pared by 4 bases and J by 3 bases, with 5 bases of the junction left unmatched. Per germline, CDR1 SGHTA and CDR2 FQGNSA. This CDR3 is built from 14 residues. CDR3 sequence: CASSSRGTDYGYTF. The CDR3 DNA follows: TGTGCCAGCAGCTCCCGGGGGACAGACTATGGCTACACCTTC.

The sample holds many counts of this clonotype. V usage is TRBV27 and J usage is TRBJ2-1; 9 bases agree with TRBD1. Germline trimming cut 10 bases from V and 8 bases from J; bases unmatched to any gene: 15. The V gene's germline CDR1 is MNHEY and CDR2 SMNVEV (reference sequence). This CDR3 contains 15 residues. The CDR3 DNA reads TGTGCCACCCAAAAGGACGGGACAGGGTTCGATGAGCAGTTCTTC. Amino acid sequence: CATQKDGTGFDEQFF.

This clonotype was observed a single time. The gene calls are TRBV5-1 and TRBJ1-6; TRBD1 aligns across 7 bases. Germline CDR1 is SGHRS and CDR2 is YFSETQ. V lost 4 bases, J lost 10 bases, and 8 bases stayed unmatched. This CDR3 has 14 residues. CDR3 sequence reads: CASSAAVQGSPLHF. The CDR3 nucleotides read TGCGCCAGCAGCGCGGCGGTACAGGGGTCACCCCTCCACTTT.

The genes are TRBV2 and TRBJ1-2; D possibly corresponds to TRBD1 (5 bases). The CDR3 contains 13 residues. Deletions cut 8 bases from V and 4 bases from J, with 14 bases between. The V gene's germline CDR1 is SNHLY and CDR2 FYNNEI. The CDR3 nucleotides read TGTGCCAGCTTAAGGGACCATCTCTATGGCTACACCTTC. This sequence encodes CASLRDHLYGYTF.

This clonotype showed up many times. The CDR3 sequence is CASSSFSGEETQYF. CDR3 DNA: TGTGCCAGCAGCTCATTCTCGGGGGAAGAGACCCAGTACTTC. The J gene is TRBJ2-5, the V gene TRBV5-6; the D gene is possibly TRBD2 (6 bases). CDR3 length: 14 residues. Germline loops: CDR1 SGHDT, CDR2 YYEEEE. The V end was cut by 3 bases, the J end by 3 bases, with 12 bases between. Based on the CDR3 plus reference TRBV5-6 and TRBJ2-5, the full variable domain is DAGVTQSPTHLIKTRGQQVTLRCSPKSGHDTVSWYQQALGQGPQFIFQYYEEEERQRGNFPDRFSGHQFPNYSSELNVNALLLGDSALYLCASSSFSGEETQYFGPGTRLLVL.

This clonotype was seen only once. This chain links TRBV9 with TRBJ1-1; D ambiguous. V lost 2 bases to trimming and J lost 0 bases, with 8 bases between them. Germline V gene sequence: CDR1 SGDLS, CDR2 YYNGEE. The length of the CDR3 is 14 residues. The chain's CDR3 is CASSVEQMNTEAFF. The DNA of the CDR3 is TGTGCCAGCAGCGTGGAACAGATGAACACTGAAGCTTTCTTT.

This chain links TRBV5-1 with TRBJ2-7; D is uncertain. The V end lost 2 bases, the J end lost 0 bases, and 6 bases lay between the germline ends. Germline lookup yields CDR1 SGHRS and CDR2 YFSETQ. This CDR3 has 13 residues. The CDR3, as DNA: TGCGCCAGCAGCTTACTCGACTCCTACGAGCAGTACTTC. This gives the protein CASSLLDSYEQYF.

This clonotype was counted many times. This sequence joins TRBV7-2 and TRBJ1-5, with D perhaps matching TRBD1 (5 bases). The V end lost 4 bases, the J end lost 3 bases, and 16 bases lay between the germline ends. The germline V gene has CDR1 SGHTA and CDR2 FQGNSA. CDR3 length: 16 amino acids. CDR3 sequence reads: CASSSAGTHDNQPQHF. The CDR3 DNA sequence: TGTGCCAGCAGCTCAGCCGGGACCCATGACAATCAGCCCCAGCATTTT.

This clonotype turned up a few times. V usage is TRBV6-6 and J usage is TRBJ1-4; tentatively, D is TRBD1 (5 bases). The CDR3 is 13 residues long. Germline assignment: CDR1 MNHNY and CDR2 SVGAGI (reference sequence). Trimming removed 1 base from V and 8 bases from J, with 8 bases in between. CDR3: CASSYYRGEKLFF. The CDR3 DNA follows: TGTGCCAGCAGTTACTATAGGGGAGAAAAACTGTTTTTT.

This clonotype was observed many times. The rearrangement uses TRBV20-1 and TRBJ1-1; D may be TRBD1 (5 bases). Germline assignment: CDR1 DFQATT and CDR2 SNEGSKA (reference sequence). Between the trimmed V and J ends, which lost 3 bases and 8 bases, there was a span of 13 bases. There are 12 residues in the CDR3. In nucleotides, the CDR3 is TGCAGTGCTAGCCTAAGCTGGGGGGAAGCTTTCTTT. This encodes CSASLSWGEAFF.

At least ten counts were recorded for this clonotype. This chain links TRBV7-2 with TRBJ2-7; D is possibly TRBD1 (5 bases). V was shortened by 0 bases and J by 2 bases, with 11 bases between the two germline ends. This CDR3 contains 15 residues. Germline values: CDR1 SGHTA, CDR2 FQGNSA. In nucleotides, the CDR3 is TGTGCCAGCAGCTTAGCCCGCAGGGTGACCTACGAGCAGTACTTC. Protein sequence: CASSLARRVTYEQYF.